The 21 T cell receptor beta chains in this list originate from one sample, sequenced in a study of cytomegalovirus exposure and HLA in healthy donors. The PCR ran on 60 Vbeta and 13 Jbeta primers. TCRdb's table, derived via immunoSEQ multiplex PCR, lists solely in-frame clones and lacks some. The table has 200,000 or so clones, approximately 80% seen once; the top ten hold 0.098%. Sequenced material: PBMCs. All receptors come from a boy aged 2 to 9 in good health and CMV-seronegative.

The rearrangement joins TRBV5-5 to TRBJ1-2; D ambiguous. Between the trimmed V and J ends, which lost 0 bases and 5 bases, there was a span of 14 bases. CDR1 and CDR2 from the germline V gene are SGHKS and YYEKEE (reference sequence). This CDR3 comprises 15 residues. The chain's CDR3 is CASSLGGQLSYGYTF. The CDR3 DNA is TGTGCCAGCAGCTTGGGTGGTCAGTTGTCTTATGGCTACACCTTC.

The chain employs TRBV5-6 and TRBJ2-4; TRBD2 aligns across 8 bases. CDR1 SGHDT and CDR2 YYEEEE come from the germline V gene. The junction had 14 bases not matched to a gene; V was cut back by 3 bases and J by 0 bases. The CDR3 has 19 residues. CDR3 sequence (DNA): TGTGCCAGCAGCTCCTGGAGACTAGCGTCGGTAGGAGCCAAAAACATTCAGTACTTC. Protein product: CASSSWRLASVGAKNIQYF. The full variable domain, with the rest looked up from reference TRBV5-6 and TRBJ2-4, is DAGVTQSPTHLIKTRGQQVTLRCSPKSGHDTVSWYQQALGQGPQFIFQYYEEEERQRGNFPDRFSGHQFPNYSSELNVNALLLGDSALYLCASSSWRLASVGAKNIQYFGAGTRLSVL.

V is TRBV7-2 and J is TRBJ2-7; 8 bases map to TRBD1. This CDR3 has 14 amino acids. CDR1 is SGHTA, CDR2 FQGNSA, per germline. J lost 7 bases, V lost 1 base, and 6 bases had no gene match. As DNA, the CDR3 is TGTGCCAGCAGCTTAGGGACAGGGAGTAGGGAGCAGTACTTC. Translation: CASSLGTGSREQYF. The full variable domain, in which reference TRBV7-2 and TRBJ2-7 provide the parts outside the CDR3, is GAGVSQSPSNKVTEKGKDVELRCDPISGHTALYWYRQSLGQGLEFLIYFQGNSAPDKSGLPSDRFSAERTGGSVSTLTIQRTQQEDSAVYLCASSLGTGSREQYFGPGTRLTVT.

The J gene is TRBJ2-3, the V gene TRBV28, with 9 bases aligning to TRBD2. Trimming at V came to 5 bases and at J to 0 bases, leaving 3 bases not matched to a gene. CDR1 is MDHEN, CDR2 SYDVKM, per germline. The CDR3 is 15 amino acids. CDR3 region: CASSAAGGSTDTQYF. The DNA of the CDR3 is TGTGCCAGCAGTGCAGCGGGGGGAAGCACAGATACGCAGTATTTT.

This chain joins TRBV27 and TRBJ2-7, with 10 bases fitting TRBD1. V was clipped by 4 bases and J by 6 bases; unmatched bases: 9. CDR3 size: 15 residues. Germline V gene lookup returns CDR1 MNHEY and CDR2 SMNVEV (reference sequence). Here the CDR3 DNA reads TGTGCCAGCAGTTCCACCGGGACAGGGGTTGGCGAGCAGTACTTC. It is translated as CASSSTGTGVGEQYF.

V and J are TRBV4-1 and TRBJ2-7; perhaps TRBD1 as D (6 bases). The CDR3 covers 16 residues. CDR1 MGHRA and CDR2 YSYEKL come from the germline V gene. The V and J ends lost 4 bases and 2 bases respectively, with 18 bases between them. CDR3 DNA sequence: TGCGCCAGCAGCCGGGGATACAGGGAGATGACCTACGAGCAGTACTTC. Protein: CASSRGYREMTYEQYF.

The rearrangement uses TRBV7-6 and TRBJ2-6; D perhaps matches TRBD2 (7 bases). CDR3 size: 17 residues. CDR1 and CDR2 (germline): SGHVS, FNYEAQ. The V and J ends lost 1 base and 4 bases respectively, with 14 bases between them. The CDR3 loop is CASSLGDGGRGANVLTF. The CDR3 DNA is TGTGCCAGCAGCTTAGGGGACGGGGGGCGCGGGGCCAACGTCCTGACTTTC.

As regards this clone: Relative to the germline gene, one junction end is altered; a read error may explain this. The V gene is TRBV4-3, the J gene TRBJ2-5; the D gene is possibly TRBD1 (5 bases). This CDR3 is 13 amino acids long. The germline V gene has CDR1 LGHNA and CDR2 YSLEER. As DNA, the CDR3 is TGCGCCAGCAGCCACGGACACCAAGAGATCCAGTACTTC. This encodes CASSHGHQEIQYF.

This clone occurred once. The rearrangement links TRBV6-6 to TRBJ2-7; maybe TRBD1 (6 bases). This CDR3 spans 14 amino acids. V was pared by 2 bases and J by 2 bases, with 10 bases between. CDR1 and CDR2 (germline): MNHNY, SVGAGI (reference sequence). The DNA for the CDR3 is TGTGCCAGCAGTTACGGGGGACATACCTACGAGCAGTACTTC. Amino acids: CASSYGGHTYEQYF.

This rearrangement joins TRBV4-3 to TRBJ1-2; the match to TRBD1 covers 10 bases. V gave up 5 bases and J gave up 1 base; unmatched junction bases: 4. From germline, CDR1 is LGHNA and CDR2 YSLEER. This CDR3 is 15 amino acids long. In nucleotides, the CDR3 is TGCGCCAGCAGCACACGGACAGGGGGTAACTATGGCTACACCTTC. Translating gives CASSTRTGGNYGYTF.

DNA of the CDR3: TGTGCCAGCAGCTCTAGGTCGTACTCTAAGGAGGCTGGGGCCAACGTCCTGACTTTC. This codes for CASSSRSYSKEAGANVLTF. The J gene is TRBJ2-6, the V gene TRBV7-9, with D possibly TRBD2 on 5 matching bases. V lost 4 bases and J lost 2, with 21 bases in between. This CDR3 has 19 amino acids. Germline-derived CDR1 and CDR2 are SEHNR and FQNEAQ (reference sequence). The whole variable domain, remainder taken from reference TRBV7-9 and TRBJ2-6, is DTGVSQNPRHKITKRGQNVTFRCDPISEHNRLYWYRQTLGQGPEFLTYFQNEAQLEKSRLLSDRFSAERPKGSFSTLEIQRTEQGDSAMYLCASSSRSYSKEAGANVLTFGAGSRLTVL.

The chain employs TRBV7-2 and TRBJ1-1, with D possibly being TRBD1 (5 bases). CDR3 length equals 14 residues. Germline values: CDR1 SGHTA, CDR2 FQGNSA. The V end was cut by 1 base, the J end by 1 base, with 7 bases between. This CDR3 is CASSLGGANTEAFF. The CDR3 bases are TGTGCCAGCAGCTTAGGCGGGGCGAACACTGAAGCTTTCTTT.

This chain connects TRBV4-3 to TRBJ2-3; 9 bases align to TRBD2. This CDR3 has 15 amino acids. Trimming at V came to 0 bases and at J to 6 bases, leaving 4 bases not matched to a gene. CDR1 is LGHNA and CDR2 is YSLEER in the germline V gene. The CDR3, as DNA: TGCGCCAGCAGCCAAGATAGGCTAGCGGGGGATACGCAGTATTTT. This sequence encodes CASSQDRLAGDTQYF.

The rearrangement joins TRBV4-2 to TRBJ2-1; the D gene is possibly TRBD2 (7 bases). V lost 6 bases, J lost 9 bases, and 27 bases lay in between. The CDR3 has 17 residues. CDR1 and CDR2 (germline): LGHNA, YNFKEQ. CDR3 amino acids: CASSQSATGGQLAEQFF. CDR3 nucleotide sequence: TGTGCCAGCAGTCAATCCGCTACGGGAGGACAGTTGGCTGAGCAGTTCTTC.

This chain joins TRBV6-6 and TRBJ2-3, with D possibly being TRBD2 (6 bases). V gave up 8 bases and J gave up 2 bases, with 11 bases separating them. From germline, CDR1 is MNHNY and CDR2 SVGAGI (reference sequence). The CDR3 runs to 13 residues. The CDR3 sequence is CASASSDTDTQYF. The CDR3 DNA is TGTGCCAGCGCCTCTAGCGACACAGATACGCAGTATTTT.

Here the CDR3 DNA reads TGCGCCAGCAGCTTGACCGGGACTAGCCGCACAGATACGCAGTATTTT. It translates to CASSLTGTSRTDTQYF. V and J are TRBV5-1 and TRBJ2-3, with 9 bases aligning to TRBD2. This CDR3 spans 16 amino acids. J gave up 1 base and V 1 base, and 4 bases lay outside the gene matches. Germline V gives CDR1 SGHRS, CDR2 YFSETQ.

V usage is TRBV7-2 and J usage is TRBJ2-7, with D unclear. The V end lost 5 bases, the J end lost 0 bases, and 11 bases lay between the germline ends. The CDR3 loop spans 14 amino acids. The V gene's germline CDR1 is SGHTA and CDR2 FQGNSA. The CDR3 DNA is TGTGCCAGCAGCCTTGGTGGGCCCTCCTACGAGCAGTACTTC. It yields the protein CASSLGGPSYEQYF.

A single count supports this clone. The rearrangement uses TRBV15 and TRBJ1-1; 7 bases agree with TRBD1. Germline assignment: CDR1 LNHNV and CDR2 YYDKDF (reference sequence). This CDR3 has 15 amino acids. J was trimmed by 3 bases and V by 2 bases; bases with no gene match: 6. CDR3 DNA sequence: TGTGCCACCAGCAGAACCACAGGGGTCGACACTGAAGCTTTCTTT. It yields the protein CATSRTTGVDTEAFF.

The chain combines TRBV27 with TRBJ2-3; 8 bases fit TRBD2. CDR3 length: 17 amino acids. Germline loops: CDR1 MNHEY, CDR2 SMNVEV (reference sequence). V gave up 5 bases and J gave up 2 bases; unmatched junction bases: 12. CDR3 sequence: CASSPRLATLHTDTQYF. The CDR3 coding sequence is TGTGCCAGCAGTCCGCGACTAGCGACACTCCACACAGATACGCAGTATTTT.

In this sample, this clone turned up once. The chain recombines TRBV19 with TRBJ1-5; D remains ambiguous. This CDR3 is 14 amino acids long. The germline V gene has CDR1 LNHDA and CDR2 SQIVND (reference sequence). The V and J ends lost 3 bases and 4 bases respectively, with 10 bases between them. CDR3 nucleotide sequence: TGTGCCAGTAGTATCGAGGTAACGAATCAGCCCCAGCATTTT. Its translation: CASSIEVTNQPQHF.

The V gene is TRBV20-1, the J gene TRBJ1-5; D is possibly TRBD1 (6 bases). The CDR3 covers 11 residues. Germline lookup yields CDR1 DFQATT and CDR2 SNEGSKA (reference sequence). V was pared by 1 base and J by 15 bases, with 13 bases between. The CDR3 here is CSARGAGAVHF. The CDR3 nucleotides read TGCAGTGCTAGAGGGGCAGGGGCCGTGCATTTT.